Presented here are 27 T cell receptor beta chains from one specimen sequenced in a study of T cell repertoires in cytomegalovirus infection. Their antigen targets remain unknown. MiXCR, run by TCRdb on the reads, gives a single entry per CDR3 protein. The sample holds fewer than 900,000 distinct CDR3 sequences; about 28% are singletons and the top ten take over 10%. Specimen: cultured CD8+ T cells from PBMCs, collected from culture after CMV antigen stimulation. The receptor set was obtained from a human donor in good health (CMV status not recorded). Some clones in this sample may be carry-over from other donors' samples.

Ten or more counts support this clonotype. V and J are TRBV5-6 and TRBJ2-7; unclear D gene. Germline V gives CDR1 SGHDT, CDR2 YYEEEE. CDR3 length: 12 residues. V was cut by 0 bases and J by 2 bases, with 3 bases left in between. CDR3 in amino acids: CASSLAAYEQYF. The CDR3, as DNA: TGTGCCAGCAGCTTGGCGGCCTACGAGCAGTACTTC.

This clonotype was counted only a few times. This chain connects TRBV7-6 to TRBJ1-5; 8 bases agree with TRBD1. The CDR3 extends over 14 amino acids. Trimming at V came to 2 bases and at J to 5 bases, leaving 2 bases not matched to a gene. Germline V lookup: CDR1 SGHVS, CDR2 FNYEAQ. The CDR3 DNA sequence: TGTGCCAGCAGCTTAACGACAGGGGATCAGCCCCAGCATTTT. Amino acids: CASSLTTGDQPQHF.

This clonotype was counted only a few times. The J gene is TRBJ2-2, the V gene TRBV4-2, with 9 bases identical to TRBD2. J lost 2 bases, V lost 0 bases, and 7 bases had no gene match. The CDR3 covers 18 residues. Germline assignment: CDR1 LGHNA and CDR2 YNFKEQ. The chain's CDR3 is CASSQDLGRGGNTGELFF. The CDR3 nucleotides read TGTGCCAGCAGCCAAGATCTTGGGCGGGGGGGCAACACCGGGGAGCTGTTTTTT.

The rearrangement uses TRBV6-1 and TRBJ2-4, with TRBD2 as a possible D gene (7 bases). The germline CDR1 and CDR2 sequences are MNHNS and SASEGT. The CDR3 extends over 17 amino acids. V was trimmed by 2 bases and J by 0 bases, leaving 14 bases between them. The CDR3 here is CASSEYRGALAKNIQYF. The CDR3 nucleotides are TGTGCCAGCAGTGAATATCGGGGGGCTCTAGCCAAAAACATTCAGTACTTC.

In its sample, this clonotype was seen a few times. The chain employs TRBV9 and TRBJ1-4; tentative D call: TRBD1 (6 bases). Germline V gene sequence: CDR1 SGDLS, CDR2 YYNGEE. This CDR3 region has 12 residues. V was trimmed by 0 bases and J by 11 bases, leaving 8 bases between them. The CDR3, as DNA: TGTGCCAGCAGCGTAGAAGGGGGTAAACTGTTTTTT. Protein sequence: CASSVEGGKLFF.

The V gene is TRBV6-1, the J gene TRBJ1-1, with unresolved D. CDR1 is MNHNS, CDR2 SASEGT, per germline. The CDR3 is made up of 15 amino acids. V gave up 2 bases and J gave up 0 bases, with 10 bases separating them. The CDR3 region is CASSESHYMNTEAFF. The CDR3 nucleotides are TGTGCCAGCAGTGAATCACACTACATGAACACTGAAGCTTTCTTT.

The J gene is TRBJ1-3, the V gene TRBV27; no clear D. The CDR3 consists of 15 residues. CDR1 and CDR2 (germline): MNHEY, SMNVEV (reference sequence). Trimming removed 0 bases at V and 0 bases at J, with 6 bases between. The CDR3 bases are TGTGCCAGCAGTTTATCGGTTCTCTCTGGAAACACCATATATTTT. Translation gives CASSLSVLSGNTIYF.

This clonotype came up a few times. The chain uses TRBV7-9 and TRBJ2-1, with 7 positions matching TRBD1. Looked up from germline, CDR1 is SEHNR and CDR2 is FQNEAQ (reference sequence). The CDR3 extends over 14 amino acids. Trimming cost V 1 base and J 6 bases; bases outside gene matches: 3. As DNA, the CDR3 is TGTGCCAGCAGCTTAGAGGGGACAGCCAATGAGCAGTTCTTC. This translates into CASSLEGTANEQFF.

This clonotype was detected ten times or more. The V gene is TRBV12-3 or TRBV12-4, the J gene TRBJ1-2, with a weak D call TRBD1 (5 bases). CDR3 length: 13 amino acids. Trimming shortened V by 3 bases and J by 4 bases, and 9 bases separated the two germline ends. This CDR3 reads CASSFPGSYGYTF. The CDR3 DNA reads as TGTGCCAGCAGTTTCCCAGGGAGCTATGGCTACACCTTC.

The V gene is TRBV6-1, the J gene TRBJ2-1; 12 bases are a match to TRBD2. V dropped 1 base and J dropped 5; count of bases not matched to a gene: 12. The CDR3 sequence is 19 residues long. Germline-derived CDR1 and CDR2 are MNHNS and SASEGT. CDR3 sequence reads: CASSEVNLGLAGGDNEQFF. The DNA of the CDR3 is TGTGCCAGCAGTGAAGTGAACCTCGGGCTAGCGGGGGGGGACAATGAGCAGTTCTTC.

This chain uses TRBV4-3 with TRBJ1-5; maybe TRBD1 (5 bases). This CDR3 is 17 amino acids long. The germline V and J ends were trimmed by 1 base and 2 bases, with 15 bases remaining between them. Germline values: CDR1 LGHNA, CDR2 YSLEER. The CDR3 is CASSQGTTGTGNQPQHF. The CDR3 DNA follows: TGCGCCAGCAGCCAAGGAACGACGGGGACGGGCAATCAGCCCCAGCATTTT.

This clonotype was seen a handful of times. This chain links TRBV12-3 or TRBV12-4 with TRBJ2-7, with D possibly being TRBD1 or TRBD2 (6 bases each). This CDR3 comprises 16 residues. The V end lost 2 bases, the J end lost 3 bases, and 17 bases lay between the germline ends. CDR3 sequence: CASSLSTGARGYEQYF. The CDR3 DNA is TGTGCCAGCAGTTTAAGTACGGGGGCCCGCGGCTACGAGCAGTACTTC.

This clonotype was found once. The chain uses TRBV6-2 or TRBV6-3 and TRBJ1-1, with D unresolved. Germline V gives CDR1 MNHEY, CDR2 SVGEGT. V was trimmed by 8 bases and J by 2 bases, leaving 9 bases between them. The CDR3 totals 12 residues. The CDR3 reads CASGEINTEAFF. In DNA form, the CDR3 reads TGTGCCAGCGGAGAGATAAACACTGAAGCTTTCTTT.

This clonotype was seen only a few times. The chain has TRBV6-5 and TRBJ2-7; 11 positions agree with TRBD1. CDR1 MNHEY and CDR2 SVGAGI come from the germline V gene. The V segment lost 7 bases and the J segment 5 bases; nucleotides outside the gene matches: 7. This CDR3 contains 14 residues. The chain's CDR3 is CASIGGQGENEQYV. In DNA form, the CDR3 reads TGTGCCAGCATCGGGGGACAGGGGGAAAACGAGCAGTACGTC.

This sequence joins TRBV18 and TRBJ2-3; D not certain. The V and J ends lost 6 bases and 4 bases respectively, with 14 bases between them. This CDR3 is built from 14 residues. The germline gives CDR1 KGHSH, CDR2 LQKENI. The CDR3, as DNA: TGTGCCAGCTCTCTCCCAGCTAGGTCAGATACGCAGTATTTT. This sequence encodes CASSLPARSDTQYF. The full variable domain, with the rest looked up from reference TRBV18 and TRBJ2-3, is NAGVMQNPRHLVRRRGQEARLRCSPMKGHSHVYWYRQLPEEGLKFMVYLQKENIIDESGMPKERFSAEFPKEGPSILRIQQVVRGDSAAYFCASSLPARSDTQYFGPGTRLTVL.

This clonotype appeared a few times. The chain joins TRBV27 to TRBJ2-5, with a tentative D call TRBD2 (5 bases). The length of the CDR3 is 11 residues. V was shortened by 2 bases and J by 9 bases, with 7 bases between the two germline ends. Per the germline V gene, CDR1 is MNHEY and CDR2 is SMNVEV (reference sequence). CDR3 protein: CASSLAGAQYF. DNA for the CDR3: TGTGCCAGCAGTTTAGCCGGGGCCCAGTACTTC.

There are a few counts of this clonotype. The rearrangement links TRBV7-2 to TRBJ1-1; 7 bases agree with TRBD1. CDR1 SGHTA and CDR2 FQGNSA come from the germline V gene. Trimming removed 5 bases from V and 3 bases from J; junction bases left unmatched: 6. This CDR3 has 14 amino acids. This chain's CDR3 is CASSEQGWYTEAFF. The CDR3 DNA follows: TGTGCCAGCAGCGAACAGGGGTGGTACACTGAAGCTTTCTTT.

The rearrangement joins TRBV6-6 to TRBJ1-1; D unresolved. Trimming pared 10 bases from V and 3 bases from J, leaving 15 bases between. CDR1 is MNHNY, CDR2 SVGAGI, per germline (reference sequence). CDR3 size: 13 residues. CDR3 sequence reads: CATFTGLYTEAFF. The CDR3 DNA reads TGTGCCACATTCACCGGGCTCTACACTGAAGCTTTCTTT.

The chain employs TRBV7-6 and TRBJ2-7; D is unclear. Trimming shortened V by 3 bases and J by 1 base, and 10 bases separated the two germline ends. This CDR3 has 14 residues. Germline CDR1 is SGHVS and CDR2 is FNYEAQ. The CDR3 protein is CASSFSSSSYEQYV. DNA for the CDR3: TGTGCCAGCAGCTTTTCAAGTTCTTCCTACGAGCAGTACGTC.

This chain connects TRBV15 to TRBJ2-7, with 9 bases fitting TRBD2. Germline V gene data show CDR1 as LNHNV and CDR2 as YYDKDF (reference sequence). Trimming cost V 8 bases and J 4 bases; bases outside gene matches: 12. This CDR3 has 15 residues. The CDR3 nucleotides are TGTGCCACCGCCCCTACGCGGGGGGGAAGTTACGAGCAGTACTTC. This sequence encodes CATAPTRGGSYEQYF.

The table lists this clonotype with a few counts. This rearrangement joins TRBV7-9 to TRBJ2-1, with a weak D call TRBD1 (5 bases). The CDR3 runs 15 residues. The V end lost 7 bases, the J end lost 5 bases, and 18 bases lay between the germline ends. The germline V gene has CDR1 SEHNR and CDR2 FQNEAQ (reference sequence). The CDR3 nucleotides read TGTGCCAGCAAATCCCCCGCTAGACAGCACAATGAGCAGTTCTTC. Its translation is CASKSPARQHNEQFF.

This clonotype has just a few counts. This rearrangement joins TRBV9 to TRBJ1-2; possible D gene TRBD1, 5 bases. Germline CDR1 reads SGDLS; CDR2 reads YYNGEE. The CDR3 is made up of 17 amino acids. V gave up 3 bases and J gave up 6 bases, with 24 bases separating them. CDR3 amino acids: CASSANRDGKPPHGYTF. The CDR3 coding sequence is TGTGCCAGCAGCGCGAACCGGGACGGAAAACCCCCCCATGGCTACACCTTC.

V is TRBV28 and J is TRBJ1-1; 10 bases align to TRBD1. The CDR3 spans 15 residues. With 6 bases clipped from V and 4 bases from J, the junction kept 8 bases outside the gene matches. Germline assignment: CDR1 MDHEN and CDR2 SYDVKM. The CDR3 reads CASRVTGTGVTEAFF. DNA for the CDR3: TGTGCCAGCAGAGTAACCGGGACAGGGGTCACTGAAGCTTTCTTT.

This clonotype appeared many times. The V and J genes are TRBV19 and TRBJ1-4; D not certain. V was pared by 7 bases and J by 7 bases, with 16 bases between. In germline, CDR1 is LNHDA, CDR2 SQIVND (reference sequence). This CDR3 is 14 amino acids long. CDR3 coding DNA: TGTGCCAGTACCCCGATGGGGTGGGGTGAAAAACTGTTTTTT. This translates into CASTPMGWGEKLFF.

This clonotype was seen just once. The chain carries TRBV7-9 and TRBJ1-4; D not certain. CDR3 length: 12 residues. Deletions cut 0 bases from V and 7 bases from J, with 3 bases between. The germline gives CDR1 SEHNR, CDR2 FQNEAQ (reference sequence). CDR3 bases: TGTGCCAGCAGCTTAGCTTCTGAAAAACTGTTTTTT. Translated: CASSLASEKLFF. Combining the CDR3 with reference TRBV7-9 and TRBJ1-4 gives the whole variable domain DTGVSQNPRHKITKRGQNVTFRCDPISEHNRLYWYRQTLGQGPEFLTYFQNEAQLEKSRLLSDRFSAERPKGSFSTLEIQRTEQGDSAMYLCASSLASEKLFFGSGTQLSVL.

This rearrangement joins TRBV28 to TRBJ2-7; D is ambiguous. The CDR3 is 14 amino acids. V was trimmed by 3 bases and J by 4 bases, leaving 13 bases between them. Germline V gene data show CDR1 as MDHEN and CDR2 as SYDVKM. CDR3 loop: CASSFGRVGYEQYV. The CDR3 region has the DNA TGTGCCAGCAGTTTCGGAAGGGTAGGTTACGAGCAGTACGTC.

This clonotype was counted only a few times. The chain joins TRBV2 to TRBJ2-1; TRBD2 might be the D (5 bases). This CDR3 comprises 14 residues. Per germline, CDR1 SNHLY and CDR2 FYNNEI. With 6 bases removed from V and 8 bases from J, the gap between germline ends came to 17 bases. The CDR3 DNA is TGTGCCAGCAGGTCCCAACTAGTTGGTGATGAGCAGTTCTTC. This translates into CASRSQLVGDEQFF.